A selection of T cell receptor beta chains follows, all from one sample in a study of T-cell memory formation after mild COVID-19. TCRdb analysed the 5' RACE reads with MiXCR anew, one entry per CDR3 protein. The data show about 350,000 distinct CDR3 sequences, roughly an eighth seen once. Source material: PBMCs or a T cell subset sorted from them (not recorded which). The receptors derive from a man between 18 and 29 years old who had mild COVID-19 (a few samples of this study predate the infection). Cell type and time point are not known. Both conserved end residues are part of each CDR3. D genes are given only for firm matches. Clone size is shown for a subset of rows, as once, few, many or a class of expanded clone.

CDR3aa: CASTSVQGASDTQYF
CDR3nt: TGTGCCAGCACCTCGGTACAGGGGGCATCAGATACGCAGTATTTT
d_gene: TRBD1
j_gene: TRBJ2-3
abundance: many
len: 15
v_gene: TRBV6-2/TRBV6-3

CDR3aa: CASSLAWGSGYGYTF
CDR3nt: TGTGCCAGCAGCTTAGCGTGGGGCTCGGGCTATGGCTACACCTTC
d_gene: -
j_gene: TRBJ1-2
abundance: -
len: 15
v_gene: TRBV7-2

CDR3aa: CSARDAAIYGYTF
CDR3nt: TGCAGTGCTAGAGATGCCGCGATCTATGGCTACACCTTC
d_gene: -
j_gene: TRBJ1-2
abundance: -
len: 13
v_gene: TRBV20-1

CDR3aa: CATRRGSDTQYF
CDR3nt: TGTGCCACCCGGCGGGGGTCAGATACGCAGTATTTT
d_gene: TRBD2
j_gene: TRBJ2-3
abundance: few
len: 12
v_gene: TRBV19

CDR3aa: CSAFQYRGNYTF
CDR3nt: TGCAGTGCTTTTCAATACAGGGGAAACTACACCTTC
d_gene: TRBD1
j_gene: TRBJ1-2
abundance: -
len: 12
v_gene: TRBV20-1

CDR3aa: CASRSQGRTEAFF
CDR3nt: TGTGCCAGCCGAAGTCAGGGAAGAACTGAAGCTTTCTTT
d_gene: -
j_gene: TRBJ1-1
abundance: -
len: 13
v_gene: TRBV6-1

CDR3aa: CAWQPGQGIVYEQYF
CDR3nt: TGTGCCTGGCAGCCCGGGCAGGGCATCGTTTACGAGCAGTACTTC
d_gene: -
j_gene: TRBJ2-7
abundance: few
len: 15
v_gene: TRBV30

CDR3aa: CASSSRDSLLYF
CDR3nt: TGTGCCAGCAGCTCCCGGGACAGCCTACTGTACTTC
d_gene: TRBD1
j_gene: TRBJ2-5
abundance: few
len: 12
v_gene: TRBV7-2

CDR3aa: CATRRARRETQYF
CDR3nt: TGTGCCACGCGGCGCGCACGTAGGGAGACCCAGTACTTC
d_gene: -
j_gene: TRBJ2-5
abundance: few
len: 13
v_gene: TRBV15

CDR3aa: CASSFGPLGTEAFF
CDR3nt: TGTGCCAGCAGCTTTGGGCCCTTGGGCACTGAAGCTTTCTTT
d_gene: -
j_gene: TRBJ1-1
abundance: few
len: 14
v_gene: TRBV7-9

CDR3aa: CASSPHRDSQGDTQYF
CDR3nt: TGTGCCAGCAGCCCTCATCGGGACTCCCAGGGAGATACGCAGTATTTT
d_gene: -
j_gene: TRBJ2-3
abundance: -
len: 16
v_gene: TRBV7-3

CDR3aa: CASSQSIGSPGGYQETQYF
CDR3nt: TGCGCCAGCAGCCAATCAATAGGAAGTCCCGGGGGCTACCAAGAGACCCAGTACTTC
d_gene: -
j_gene: TRBJ2-5
abundance: many
len: 19
v_gene: TRBV4-1

CDR3aa: CASSHLPPSPGTEYQPQHF
CDR3nt: TGTGCCAGCTCACACCTGCCACCTTCCCCCGGGACAGAGTATCAGCCCCAGCATTTT
d_gene: TRBD1
j_gene: TRBJ1-5
abundance: -
len: 19
v_gene: TRBV18

CDR3aa: CSASVREIYGYTF
CDR3nt: TGCAGTGCTAGTGTTCGGGAGATCTATGGCTACACCTTC
d_gene: -
j_gene: TRBJ1-2
abundance: -
len: 13
v_gene: TRBV20-1

CDR3aa: CASSLDSGTGGYEQYF
CDR3nt: TGTGCCAGCAGCTTAGATTCCGGGACAGGGGGTTACGAGCAGTACTTC
d_gene: TRBD1
j_gene: TRBJ2-7
abundance: -
len: 16
v_gene: TRBV11-2

CDR3aa: CASSSRLAGGPDTQYF
CDR3nt: TGTGCCAGCAGCTCCCGCCTAGCGGGGGGGCCAGATACGCAGTATTTT
d_gene: TRBD2
j_gene: TRBJ2-3
abundance: few
len: 16
v_gene: TRBV11-2

CDR3aa: CASSQDRQGSSGNTIYF
CDR3nt: TGTGCCAGCAGCCAAGACCGTCAGGGAAGCTCTGGAAACACCATATATTTT
d_gene: -
j_gene: TRBJ1-3
abundance: few
len: 17
v_gene: TRBV4-2

CDR3aa: CASSPQTGSTEQYF
CDR3nt: TGTGCCAGCAGCCCACAGACAGGTTCTACCGAGCAGTACTTC
d_gene: -
j_gene: TRBJ2-7
abundance: many
len: 14
v_gene: TRBV7-9

CDR3aa: CASSQSLGGASNEQFF
CDR3nt: TGCGCCAGCAGCCAGTCGTTGGGGGGCGCCTCCAATGAGCAGTTCTTC
d_gene: -
j_gene: TRBJ2-1
abundance: -
len: 16
v_gene: TRBV4-3

CDR3aa: CASSLLGWDQETQYF
CDR3nt: TGTGCCAGCAGCCTTCTCGGGTGGGACCAAGAGACCCAGTACTTC
d_gene: -
j_gene: TRBJ2-5
abundance: few
len: 15
v_gene: TRBV3-1

CDR3aa: CASSSQGVYGGYTF
CDR3nt: TGTGCCAGCAGCTCCCAGGGAGTCTATGGTGGCTACACCTTC
d_gene: -
j_gene: TRBJ1-2
abundance: few
len: 14
v_gene: TRBV5-5

CDR3aa: CASSNPGQGLAGELFF
CDR3nt: TGTGCCAGCAGCAACCCTGGACAGGGTTTGGCCGGGGAGCTGTTTTTT
d_gene: TRBD1
j_gene: TRBJ2-2
abundance: -
len: 16
v_gene: TRBV11-3

CDR3aa: CSVGQAALYNEQFF
CDR3nt: TGCAGCGTGGGACAGGCGGCTCTTTACAATGAGCAGTTCTTC
d_gene: TRBD1
j_gene: TRBJ2-1
abundance: -
len: 14
v_gene: TRBV29-1

CDR3aa: CATSRDLGLGDIQYF
CDR3nt: TGTGCCACCAGCAGAGATCTGGGTCTGGGGGACATTCAGTACTTC
d_gene: -
j_gene: TRBJ2-4
abundance: few
len: 15
v_gene: TRBV15

CDR3aa: CSATGWSNQPQHF
CDR3nt: TGCAGTGCTACAGGGTGGAGCAATCAGCCCCAGCATTTT
d_gene: -
j_gene: TRBJ1-5
abundance: few
len: 13
v_gene: TRBV20-1

CDR3aa: CASSVGLAGISHTGELFF
CDR3nt: TGTGCCAGCAGCGTGGGACTAGCGGGGATATCTCACACCGGGGAGCTGTTTTTT
d_gene: TRBD2
j_gene: TRBJ2-2
abundance: few
len: 18
v_gene: TRBV9

CDR3aa: CASARTTNTGELFF
CDR3nt: TGCGCCAGCGCACGGACCACGAACACCGGGGAGCTGTTTTTT
d_gene: -
j_gene: TRBJ2-2
abundance: -
len: 14
v_gene: TRBV5-1

CDR3aa: CASSLDRVGQETQYF
CDR3nt: TGCGCCAGCAGCTTAGACAGGGTAGGACAAGAGACCCAGTACTTC
d_gene: TRBD1
j_gene: TRBJ2-5
abundance: few
len: 15
v_gene: TRBV5-1

CDR3aa: CASSLTGVGEQFF
CDR3nt: TGTGCCAGCAGTTTGACGGGGGTTGGTGAGCAGTTCTTC
d_gene: -
j_gene: TRBJ2-1
abundance: few
len: 13
v_gene: TRBV27